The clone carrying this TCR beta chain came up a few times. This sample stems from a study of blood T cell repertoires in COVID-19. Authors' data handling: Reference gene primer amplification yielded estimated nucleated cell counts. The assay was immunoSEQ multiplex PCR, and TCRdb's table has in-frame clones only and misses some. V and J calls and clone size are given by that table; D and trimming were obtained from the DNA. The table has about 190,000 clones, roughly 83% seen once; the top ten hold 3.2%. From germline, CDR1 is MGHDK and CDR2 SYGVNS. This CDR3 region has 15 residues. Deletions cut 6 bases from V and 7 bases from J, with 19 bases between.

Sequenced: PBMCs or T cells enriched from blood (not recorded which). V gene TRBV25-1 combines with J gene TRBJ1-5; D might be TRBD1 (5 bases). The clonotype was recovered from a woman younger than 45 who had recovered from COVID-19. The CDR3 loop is CASRESGGTGQPQHF. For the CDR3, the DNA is TGTGCCAGCAGGGAGTCCGGGGGGACCGGGCAGCCCCAGCATTTT. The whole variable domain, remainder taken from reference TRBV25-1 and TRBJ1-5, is EADIYQTPRYLVIGTGKKITLECSQTMGHDKMYWYQQDPGMELHLIHYSYGVNSTEKGDLSSESTVSRIRTEHFPLTLESARPSHTSQYLCASRESGGTGQPQHFGDGTRLSIL.